This T cell receptor beta chain stems from a study of cytomegalovirus exposure and HLA in healthy donors. Turning to the study itself: From about 170 million T cells, an earlier analysis saw approximately 110 million unique TCR beta sequences. Study-level findings and limits: Further analysis was carried out later, and it showed several of the most significant clusters appearing linked to common viral pathogens. In vitro testing confirmed three CMV-associated chains as specific for CMV antigens.

With 60 Vbeta and 13 Jbeta primers, the PCR was carried out. The repertoire was sequenced with immunoSEQ multiplex PCR; TCRdb's copy has only in-frame clones and lacks some. The data contain around 55,000 clones, around 78% of them seen just once; the ten biggest clones take up about 1.5%. CDR1 and CDR2 from the germline V gene are LNHDA and SQIVND (reference sequence). V was pared by 4 bases and J by 4 bases, with 5 bases of the junction left unmatched. There are 15 residues in the CDR3. Healthy bone marrow donors formed the donor group. This clone was seen only once. Its target is unknown. The chain combines TRBV19 with TRBJ2-1, with 9 bases that match TRBD1. Specimen: PBMCs. The clonotype was recovered from a female donor in good health and CMV-seronegative. Written as DNA, the CDR3 is TGTGCCAGTAGTAAGGCCGGGACAGGGTACAATGAGCAGTTCTTC. As protein: CASSKAGTGYNEQFF.